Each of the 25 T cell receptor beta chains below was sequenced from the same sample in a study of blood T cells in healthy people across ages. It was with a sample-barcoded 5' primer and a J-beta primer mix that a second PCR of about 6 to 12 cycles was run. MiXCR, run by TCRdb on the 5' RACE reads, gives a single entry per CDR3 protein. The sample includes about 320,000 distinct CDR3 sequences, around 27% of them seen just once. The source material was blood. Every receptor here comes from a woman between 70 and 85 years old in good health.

The CDR3 coding sequence is TGCAGTGCTAGTAGCCCCGGGACTAGCGGGAGGGAGCAGTTCTTC. Protein: CSASSPGTSGREQFF. The chain carries TRBV20-1 and TRBJ2-1; the match to TRBD2 covers 15 bases. Per germline, CDR1 DFQATT and CDR2 SNEGSKA (reference sequence). After removal of 3 bases from V and 10 bases from J, the junction contained 7 bases not matched to a gene. The CDR3 contains 15 residues.

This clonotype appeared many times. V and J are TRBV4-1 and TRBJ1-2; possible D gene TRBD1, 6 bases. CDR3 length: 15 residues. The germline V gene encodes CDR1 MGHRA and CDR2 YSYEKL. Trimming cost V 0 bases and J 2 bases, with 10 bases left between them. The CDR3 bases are TGCGCCAGCAGCCAAGATACCGGGGGCAACTATGGCTACACCTTC. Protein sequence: CASSQDTGGNYGYTF.

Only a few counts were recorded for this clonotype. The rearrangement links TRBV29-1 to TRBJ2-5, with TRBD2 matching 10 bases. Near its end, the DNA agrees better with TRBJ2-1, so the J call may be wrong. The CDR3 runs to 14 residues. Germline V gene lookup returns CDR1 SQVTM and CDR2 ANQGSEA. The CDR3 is CSVESSGSWVEQFF. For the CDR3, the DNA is TGCAGCGTTGAATCTAGCGGGAGTTGGGTTGAGCAGTTCTTC.

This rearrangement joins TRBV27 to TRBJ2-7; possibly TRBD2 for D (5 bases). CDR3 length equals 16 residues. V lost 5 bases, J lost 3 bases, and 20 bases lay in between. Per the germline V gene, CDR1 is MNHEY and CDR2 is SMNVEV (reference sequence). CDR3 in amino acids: CASSPTVGAAHYEQYF. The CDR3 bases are TGTGCCAGCAGTCCCACCGTGGGAGCGGCCCACTACGAGCAGTACTTC.

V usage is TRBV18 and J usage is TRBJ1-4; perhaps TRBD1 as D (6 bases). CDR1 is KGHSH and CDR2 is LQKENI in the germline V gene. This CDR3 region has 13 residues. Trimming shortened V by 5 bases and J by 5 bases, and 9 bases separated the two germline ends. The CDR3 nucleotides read TGTGCCAGCTCAGCTGGACAGAATGAAAAACTGTTTTTT. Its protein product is CASSAGQNEKLFF. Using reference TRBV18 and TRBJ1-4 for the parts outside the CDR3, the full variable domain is NAGVMQNPRHLVRRRGQEARLRCSPMKGHSHVYWYRQLPEEGLKFMVYLQKENIIDESGMPKERFSAEFPKEGPSILRIQQVVRGDSAAYFCASSAGQNEKLFFGSGTQLSVL.

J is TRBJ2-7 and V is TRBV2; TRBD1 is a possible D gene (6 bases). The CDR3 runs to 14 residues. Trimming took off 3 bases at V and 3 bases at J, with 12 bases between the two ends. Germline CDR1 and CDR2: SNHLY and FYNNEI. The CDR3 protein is CASSESGARYEQYF. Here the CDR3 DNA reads TGTGCCAGCAGTGAGTCAGGGGCTCGCTACGAGCAGTACTTC.

CDR3 region: CASRHTTSGRGADTQYF. In nucleotides, the CDR3 is TGTGCCAGCAGACACACCACTAGCGGGAGGGGGGCAGATACGCAGTATTTT. The rearrangement links TRBV27 to TRBJ2-3; 13 nucleotides match TRBD2. J gave up 4 bases and V 6 bases, and 10 bases lay outside the gene matches. The CDR3 length is 17 residues. The germline V gene has CDR1 MNHEY and CDR2 SMNVEV (reference sequence).

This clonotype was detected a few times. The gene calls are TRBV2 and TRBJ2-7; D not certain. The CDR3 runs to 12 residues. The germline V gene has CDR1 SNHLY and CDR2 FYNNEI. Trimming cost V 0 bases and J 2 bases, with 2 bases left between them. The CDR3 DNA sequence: TGTGCCAGCAGTGAAGCGGCCTACGAGCAGTACTTC. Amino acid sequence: CASSEAAYEQYF.

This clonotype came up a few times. Here the CDR3 reads CSARRQTSSNTGELFF. The CDR3 coding sequence is TGCAGTGCTAGAAGACAGACTAGCTCGAACACCGGGGAGCTGTTTTTT. This chain joins TRBV20-1 and TRBJ2-2; 7 nucleotides line up with TRBD2. Germline V gene data show CDR1 as DFQATT and CDR2 as SNEGSKA (reference sequence). The CDR3 consists of 16 residues. V trimming: 2 bases; J trimming: 0 bases; junction bases outside the gene matches: 6.

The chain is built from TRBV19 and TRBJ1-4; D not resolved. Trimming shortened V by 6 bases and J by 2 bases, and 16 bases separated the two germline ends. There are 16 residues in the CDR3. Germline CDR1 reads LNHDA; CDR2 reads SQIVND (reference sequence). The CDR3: CASSPWPQPTNEKLFF. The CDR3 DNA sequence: TGTGCCAGTAGCCCCTGGCCCCAGCCGACTAATGAAAAACTGTTTTTT.

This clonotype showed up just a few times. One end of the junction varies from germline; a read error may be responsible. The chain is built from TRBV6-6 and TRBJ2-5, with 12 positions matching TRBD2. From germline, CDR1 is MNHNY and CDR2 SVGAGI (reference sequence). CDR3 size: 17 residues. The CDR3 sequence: CASRIKPGTSGRGTQCF. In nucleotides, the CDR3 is TGTGCCAGCAGAATAAAACCGGGGACTAGCGGGCGAGGGACCCAGTGCTTC.

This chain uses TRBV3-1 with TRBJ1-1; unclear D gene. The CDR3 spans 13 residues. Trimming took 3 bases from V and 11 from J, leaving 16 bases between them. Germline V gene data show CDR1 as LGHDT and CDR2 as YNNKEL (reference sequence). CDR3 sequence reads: CASSHGPQGHAFF. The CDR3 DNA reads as TGTGCCAGCAGCCACGGACCCCAAGGGCATGCTTTCTTT.

The CDR3 spells CATSQGGARTDTQYF. The DNA of the CDR3 is TGTGCCACCAGCCAAGGGGGGGCGCGAACAGATACGCAGTATTTT. V gene TRBV15 combines with J gene TRBJ2-3; TRBD2 might be the D (7 bases). Trimming left V 5 bases short and J 3 bases short, with 15 bases between. This CDR3 contains 15 residues. CDR1 is LNHNV and CDR2 is YYDKDF in the germline V gene (reference sequence).

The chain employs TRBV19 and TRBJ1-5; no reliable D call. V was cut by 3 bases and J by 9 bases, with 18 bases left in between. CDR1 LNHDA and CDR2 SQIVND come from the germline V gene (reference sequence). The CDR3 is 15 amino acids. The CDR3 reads CASSMGLGTIMPQHF. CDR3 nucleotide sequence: TGTGCCAGTAGTATGGGCCTAGGCACTATCATGCCCCAGCATTTT.

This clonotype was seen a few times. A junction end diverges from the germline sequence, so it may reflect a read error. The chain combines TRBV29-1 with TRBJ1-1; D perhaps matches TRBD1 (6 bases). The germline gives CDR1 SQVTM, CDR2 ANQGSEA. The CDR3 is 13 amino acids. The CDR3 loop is CSVWAGQRSGRGF. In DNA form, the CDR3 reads TGCAGCGTGTGGGCGGGACAACGGAGCGGTCGGGGCTTT.

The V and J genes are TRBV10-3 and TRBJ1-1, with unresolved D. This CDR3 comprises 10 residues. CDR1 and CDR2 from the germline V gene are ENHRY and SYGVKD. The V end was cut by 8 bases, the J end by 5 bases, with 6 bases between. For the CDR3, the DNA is TGTGCCATCGTGGAAACTGAAGCTTTCTTT. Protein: CAIVETEAFF.

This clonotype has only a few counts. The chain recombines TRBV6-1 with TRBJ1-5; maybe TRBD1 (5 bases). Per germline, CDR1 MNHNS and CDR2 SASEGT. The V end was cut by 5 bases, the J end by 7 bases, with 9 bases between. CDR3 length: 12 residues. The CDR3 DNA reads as TGTGCCAGCAGTTCAGGGTTCCAGCCCCAGCATTTT. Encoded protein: CASSSGFQPQHF.

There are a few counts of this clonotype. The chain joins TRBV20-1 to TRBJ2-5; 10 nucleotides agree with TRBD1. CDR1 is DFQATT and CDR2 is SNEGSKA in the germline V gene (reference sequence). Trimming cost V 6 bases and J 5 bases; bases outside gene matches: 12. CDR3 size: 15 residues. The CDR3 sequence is CSATTGGDYEETQYF. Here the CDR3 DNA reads TGCAGTGCCACGACAGGGGGCGATTACGAGGAGACCCAGTACTTC.

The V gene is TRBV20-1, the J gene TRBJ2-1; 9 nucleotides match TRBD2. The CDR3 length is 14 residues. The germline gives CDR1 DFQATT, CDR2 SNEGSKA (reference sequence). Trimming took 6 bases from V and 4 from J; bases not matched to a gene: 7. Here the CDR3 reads CSATTSGLYNEQFF. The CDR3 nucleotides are TGCAGTGCCACAACTAGCGGGCTGTACAATGAGCAGTTCTTC.

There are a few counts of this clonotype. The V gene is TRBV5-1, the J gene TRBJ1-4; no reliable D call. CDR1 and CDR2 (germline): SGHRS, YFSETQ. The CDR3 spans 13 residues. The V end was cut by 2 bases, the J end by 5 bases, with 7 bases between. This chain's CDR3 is CASSLLENEKLFF. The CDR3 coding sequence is TGCGCCAGCAGCTTATTGGAAAATGAAAAACTGTTTTTT.

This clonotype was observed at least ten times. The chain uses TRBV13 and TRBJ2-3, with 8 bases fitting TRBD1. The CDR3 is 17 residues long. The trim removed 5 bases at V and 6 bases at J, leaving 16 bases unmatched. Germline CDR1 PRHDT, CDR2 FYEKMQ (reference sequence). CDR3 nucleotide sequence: TGTGCCAGCAGCGGCAGGGGGCGAGTCCCTGCGCTTGATACGCAGTATTTT. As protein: CASSGRGRVPALDTQYF. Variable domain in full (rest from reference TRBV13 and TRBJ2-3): AAGVIQSPRHLIKEKRETATLKCYPIPRHDTVYWYQQGPGQDPQFLISFYEKMQSDKGSIPDRFSAQQFSDYHSELNMSSLELGDSALYFCASSGRGRVPALDTQYFGPGTRLTVL.

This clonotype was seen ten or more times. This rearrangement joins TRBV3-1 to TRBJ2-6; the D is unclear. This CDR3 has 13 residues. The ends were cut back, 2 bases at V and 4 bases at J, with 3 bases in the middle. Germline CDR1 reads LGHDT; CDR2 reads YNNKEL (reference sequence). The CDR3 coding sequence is TGTGCCAGCAGCCAAAAAGGGGCCAACGTCCTGACTTTC. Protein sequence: CASSQKGANVLTF.

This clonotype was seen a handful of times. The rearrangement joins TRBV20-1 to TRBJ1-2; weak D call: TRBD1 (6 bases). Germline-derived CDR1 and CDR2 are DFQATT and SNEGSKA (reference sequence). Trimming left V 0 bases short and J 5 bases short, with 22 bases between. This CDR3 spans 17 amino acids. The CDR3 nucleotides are TGCAGTGCTAGAGATAGGGCAGGGGCCGACGGCGGGTATGGCTACACCTTC. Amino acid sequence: CSARDRAGADGGYGYTF.

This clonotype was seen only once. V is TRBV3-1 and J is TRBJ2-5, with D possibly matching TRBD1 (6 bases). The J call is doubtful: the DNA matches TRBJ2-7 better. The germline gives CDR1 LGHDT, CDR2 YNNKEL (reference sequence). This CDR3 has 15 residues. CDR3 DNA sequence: TGTGCCAGCAGCCCTCTTAGGGACATTACCTACGAGCAGTACTTC. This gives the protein CASSPLRDITYEQYF.

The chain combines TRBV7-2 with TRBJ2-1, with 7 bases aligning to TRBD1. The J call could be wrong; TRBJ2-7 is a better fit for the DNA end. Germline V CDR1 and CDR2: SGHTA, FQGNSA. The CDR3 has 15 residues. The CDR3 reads CASSPQRQGRDEQYF. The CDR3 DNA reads TGTGCCAGCAGCCCCCAAAGACAGGGTCGGGACGAGCAGTACTTC.